What follows is one T cell receptor beta chain and its context. The data originate from a study of blood T cell repertoires in COVID-19. Turning to the study itself: T cells, B-cell-depleted T cells, or PBMCs supplied cDNA or gDNA.

Per the original methods: Estimated nucleated cell counts came from reference gene primer amplification. Sequenced by immunoSEQ multiplex PCR; TCRdb stores in-frame clones only, minus some. That table gives V, J and clone size, and the DNA gave D and trimming. The sample holds around 300,000 clones, 85% to 90% seen once. V lost 4 bases and J lost 0; bases outside the gene matches: 0. Germline-derived CDR1 and CDR2 are KGHSH and LQKENI. CDR3 length equals 13 residues. The clonotype comes from a woman aged 60-75 years in a cohort exposed to, infected with or recovered from COVID-19 (not recorded which). Sequencing was done on a sample of PBMCs or T cells enriched from blood (not recorded which). V usage is TRBV18 and J usage is TRBJ2-7; 7 nucleotides line up with TRBD2. CDR3 nucleotide sequence: TGTGCCAGCTCACGCGGGGGCTCCTACGAGCAGTACTTC. Residues: CASSRGGSYEQYF.